Presented here are 2 T cell receptor beta chains from one specimen sequenced in a study of cytomegalovirus exposure and HLA in healthy donors. PCR amplification relied on 60 Vbeta primers (plus 13 Jbeta primers). Method: immunoSEQ multiplex PCR; TCRdb's copy keeps in-frame clones and lacks some. The table shows about 70,000 clones, with 65% to 70% occurring only once. The sequenced material came from PBMCs. All receptors derive from a woman aged 30 to 39 in good health and CMV-seronegative.

The rearrangement joins TRBV6-5 to TRBJ1-2; 7 positions match TRBD1. The CDR3 extends over 14 amino acids. Germline trimming cut 0 bases from V and 13 bases from J; bases unmatched to any gene: 11. The V gene's germline CDR1 is MNHEY and CDR2 SVGAGI. The CDR3 DNA follows: TGTGCCAGCAGTTACTCGCCGGGACAGTCTATTAGCACCTTC. Protein: CASSYSPGQSISTF.

In its sample, this clone was seen a few times. This chain connects TRBV29-1 to TRBJ1-2, with unresolved D. From germline, CDR1 is SQVTM and CDR2 ANQGSEA. The CDR3 has 12 amino acids. Trimming left V 4 bases short and J 6 bases short, with 12 bases between. The CDR3 sequence is CSVGPFADGYTF. The DNA for the CDR3 is TGCAGCGTTGGTCCCTTTGCGGATGGCTACACCTTC.